A single T cell receptor beta chain is shown here with its context. This clonotype has more than one count but fewer than ten. Its target antigen remains unknown. Base quality data are lacking; no much larger clone is found one base away. This sample was included in a study of identical twins (dated by TCRdb to the mid-2010s). Concerning the study at large: To test whether fetal clonotypes persist, this study deep-sequenced TCR alpha and beta repertoires from monozygotic twins, from unrelated adults of various ages, and from cord blood. Replicate twin experiments were performed at different times using different library preparation protocols to rule out contamination. Overall study outcomes, separate from this receptor: Recombination models systematically underestimated out-of-frame TCR alpha sharing in monozygotic twins but agreed with sharing between unrelated individuals. Compared with coincidental sharing between unrelated individuals, out-of-frame TCR alpha sequences shared between twins showed an excess of sequences with low generation probability. Invariant T cells such as MAIT and iNKT could partly confound zero-insertion analyses, although diverse VJ usage argued against such confounding for most clonotypes. The excess sharing between twins in beta out-of-frame sequences was weaker because fewer shared sequences reduced the signal-to-noise ratio. Because the same donors could not be followed over many years, conclusions were based on cross-sectional statistical analysis. Fewer insertions were carried by abundant cord blood beta clonotypes, a similar but weaker trend appeared in young adult naive repertoires, and no such trend appeared in memory repertoires.

Every donor was a healthy Caucasian. The twin cohort comprised three pairs of female monozygotic twins, all aged roughly 18 to 30 years. RNA for TCR libraries was isolated from peripheral blood mononuclear cells. Preparation of the library involved 5' RACE. These reads were obtained on an Illumina HiSeq 2000. A universal primer binding site was introduced by template switching, and a unique molecular identifier was present in the final cDNA, enabling accurate counting of TCR cDNA molecules. Specific primers in the conserved constant-segment region were used to synthesize first-strand cDNA for TCR alpha and beta chains. To control for contamination, each cDNA library was double barcoded with a SMART-Mk sample barcode plus Illumina barcodes. Two successive PCR steps introduced TruSeq adapter sequences along with Illumina sample barcodes. The Illumina HiSeq platform was used with custom primers to sequence TCR alpha and beta cDNA libraries. Regarding the original processing steps: MiGEC processed the raw reads to extract unique molecular identifiers, while MiXCR was used to determine the CDR3 positions. For each individual, recombination models were inferred using an EM algorithm with the repgenHMM and IGoR tools. Shared clonotype analysis was performed with the tcR package in R, normalizing sharing by the product of cloneset sizes. Out-of-frame nonproductive sequences were analyzed to study raw recombination free of thymic and clonal selection effects. Starting from the raw public reads, TCRdb applied fastp trimming at Q25, assembled clones with MiXCR and retained in-frame beta chains. Each CDR3 protein gets just one entry, which takes the most common genes and DNA from the rows behind it. The V and J calls follow TCRdb's processing rather than the paper's. The sample table shows roughly 570,000 distinct CDR3 sequences, and roughly 9.5% are seen once. Around 3.2% of the sample rests with the top ten.

CDR1 and CDR2 are read off the germline V gene as MNHNS and SASEGT. The CDR3 goes from the cysteine to the phenylalanine over 17 residues. The only DNA kept is the CDR3, 51 bases in frame from the first base. Trimmed from V: 5 bases; trimmed from J: 4 bases; junction bases lacking a gene match: 10. These same data were also listed under a study on yellow fever vaccine responses in identical twins. Reported in the second study: The authors reported that the T cell response to vaccination in identical twins appeared partly convergent and partly personalized. The study precisely tracked vaccine-responding T cell clones in identical twins.

This receptor chain uses TRBV6-1 and TRBJ2-7; TRBD2 aligns with 14 central bases. The sequenced material came from PBMCs. The source is a woman aged 18-29 years in good health. CDR3 loop: CASSPRPGTSGSYEQYF. The DNA is TGTGCCAGCAGTCCCCGACCCGGGACTAGCGGGAGTTACGAGCAGTACTTC.